This TCR beta chain emerged from a study of cytomegalovirus exposure and HLA in healthy donors. Study-level information: Of approximately 400 genotyped donors, more than 70% clustered with self-reported Caucasian donors. Study-wide results and caveats: Looking again later, the authors saw that most CMV-associated TCR beta chains seemed HLA-restricted. TCR beta sequences reportedly predicted most subjects' HLA-A and HLA-B alleles accurately.

As to this clone: Its antigen is still unknown.

13 Jbeta primers and 60 Vbeta primers were used for the PCR. Clones were read by immunoSEQ multiplex PCR, and TCRdb kept only the in-frame ones, dropping some. This sample has some 130,000 clones, with around 80% found just once. V was pared by 5 bases and J by 6 bases, with 10 bases of the junction left unmatched. Germline lookup yields CDR1 LNHDA and CDR2 SQIVND (reference sequence). The CDR3 spans 16 residues. The gene calls are TRBV19 and TRBJ1-6; TRBD1 agrees at 7 bases. Source material: PBMCs. The source of this sequence is a woman aged 45-65 years in good health and CMV-seropositive. CDR3 loop: CASSPQNRGGNSPLHF. The CDR3 DNA reads TGTGCCAGTAGTCCCCAAAACAGGGGTGGTAATTCACCCCTCCACTTT.